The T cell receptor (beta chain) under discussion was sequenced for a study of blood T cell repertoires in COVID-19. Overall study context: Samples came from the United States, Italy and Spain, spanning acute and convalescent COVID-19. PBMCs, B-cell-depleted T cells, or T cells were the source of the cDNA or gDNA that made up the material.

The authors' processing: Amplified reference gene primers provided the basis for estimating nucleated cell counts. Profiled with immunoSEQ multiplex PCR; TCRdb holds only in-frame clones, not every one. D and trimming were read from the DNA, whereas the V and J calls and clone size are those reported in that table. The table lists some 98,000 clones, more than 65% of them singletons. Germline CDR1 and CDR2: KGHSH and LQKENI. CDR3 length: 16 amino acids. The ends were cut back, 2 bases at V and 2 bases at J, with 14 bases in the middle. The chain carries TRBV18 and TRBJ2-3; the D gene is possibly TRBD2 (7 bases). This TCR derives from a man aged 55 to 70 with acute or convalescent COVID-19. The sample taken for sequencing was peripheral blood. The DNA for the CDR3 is TGTGCCAGCTCACCAACGCCGGGGGGCCTCACAGATACGCAGTATTTT. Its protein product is CASSPTPGGLTDTQYF.